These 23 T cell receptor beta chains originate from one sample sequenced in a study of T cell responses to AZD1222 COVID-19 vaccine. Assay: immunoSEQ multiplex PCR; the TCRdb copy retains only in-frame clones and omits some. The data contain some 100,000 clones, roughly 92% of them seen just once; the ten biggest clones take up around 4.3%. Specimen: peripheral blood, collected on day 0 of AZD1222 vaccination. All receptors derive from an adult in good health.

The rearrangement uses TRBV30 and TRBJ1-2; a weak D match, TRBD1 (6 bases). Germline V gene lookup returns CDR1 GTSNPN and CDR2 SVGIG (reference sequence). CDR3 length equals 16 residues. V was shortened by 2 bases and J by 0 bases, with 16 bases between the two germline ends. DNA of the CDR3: TGTGCCTGGAGTTCCGGTCGGGACACCACTAACTATGGCTACACCTTC. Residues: CAWSSGRDTTNYGYTF.

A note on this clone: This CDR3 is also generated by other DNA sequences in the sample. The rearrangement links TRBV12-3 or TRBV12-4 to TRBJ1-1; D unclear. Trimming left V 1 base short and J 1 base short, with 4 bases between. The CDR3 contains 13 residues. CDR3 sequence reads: CASSLGPNTEAFF. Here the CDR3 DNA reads TGTGCCAGCAGTTTAGGTCCGAACACTGAAGCTTTCTTT.

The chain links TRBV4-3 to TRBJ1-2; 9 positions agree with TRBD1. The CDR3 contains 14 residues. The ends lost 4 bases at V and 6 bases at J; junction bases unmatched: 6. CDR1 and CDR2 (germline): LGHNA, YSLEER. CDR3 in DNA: TGCGCCAGCAGCCCTTTGACAGGGGGGAATGGCTACACCTTC. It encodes CASSPLTGGNGYTF.

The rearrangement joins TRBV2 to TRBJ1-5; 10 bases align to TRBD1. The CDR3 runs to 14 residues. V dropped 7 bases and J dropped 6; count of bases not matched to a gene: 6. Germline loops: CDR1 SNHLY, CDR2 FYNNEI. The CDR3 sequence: CASTRTGGGQPQHF. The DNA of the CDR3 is TGTGCCAGCACAAGGACAGGGGGAGGTCAGCCCCAGCATTTT.

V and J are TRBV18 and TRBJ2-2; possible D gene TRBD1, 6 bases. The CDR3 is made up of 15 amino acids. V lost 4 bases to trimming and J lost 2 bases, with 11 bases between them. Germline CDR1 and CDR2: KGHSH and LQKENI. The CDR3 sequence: CASSRTDPNTGELFF. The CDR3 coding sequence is TGTGCCAGCTCACGGACAGATCCTAACACCGGGGAGCTGTTTTTT.

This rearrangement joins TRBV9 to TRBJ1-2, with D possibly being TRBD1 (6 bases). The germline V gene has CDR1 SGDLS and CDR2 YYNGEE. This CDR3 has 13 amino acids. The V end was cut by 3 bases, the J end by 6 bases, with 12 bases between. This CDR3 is CASSGTRGNGYTF. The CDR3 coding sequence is TGTGCCAGCAGCGGTACCAGGGGAAATGGCTACACCTTC.

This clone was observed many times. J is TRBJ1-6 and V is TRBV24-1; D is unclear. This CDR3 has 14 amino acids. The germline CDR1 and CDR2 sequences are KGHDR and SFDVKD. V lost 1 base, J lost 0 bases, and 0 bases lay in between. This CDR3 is CATSDFSYNSPLHF. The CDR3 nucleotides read TGTGCCACCAGTGATTTCTCCTATAATTCACCCCTCCACTTT.

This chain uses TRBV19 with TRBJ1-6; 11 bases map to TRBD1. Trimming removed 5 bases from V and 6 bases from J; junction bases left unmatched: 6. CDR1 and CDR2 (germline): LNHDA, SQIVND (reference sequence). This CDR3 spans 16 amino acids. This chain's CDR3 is CASSAGQGAPNSPLHF. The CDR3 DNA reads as TGTGCCAGTAGTGCCGGACAGGGGGCTCCTAATTCACCCCTCCACTTT.

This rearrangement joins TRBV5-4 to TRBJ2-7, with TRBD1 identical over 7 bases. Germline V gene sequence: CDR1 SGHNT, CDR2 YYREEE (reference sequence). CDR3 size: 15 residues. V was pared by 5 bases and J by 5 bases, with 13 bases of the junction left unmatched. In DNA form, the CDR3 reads TGTGCCAGCAGTCGAAACGTAGGGGGCCGGAACGAGCAGTACTTC. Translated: CASSRNVGGRNEQYF.

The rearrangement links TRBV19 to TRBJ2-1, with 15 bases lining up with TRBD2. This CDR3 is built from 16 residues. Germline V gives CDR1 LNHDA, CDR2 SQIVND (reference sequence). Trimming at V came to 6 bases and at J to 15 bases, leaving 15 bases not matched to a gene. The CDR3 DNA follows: TGTGCCAGTAGCACTGGGACTAGCGGGGGGTTTGAAGTGCCGTTCTTC. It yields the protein CASSTGTSGGFEVPFF. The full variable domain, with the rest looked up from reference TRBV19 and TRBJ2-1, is DGGITQSPKYLFRKEGQNVTLSCEQNLNHDAMYWYRQDPGQGLRLIYYSQIVNDFQKGDIAEGYSVSREKKESFPLTVTSAQKNPTAFYLCASSTGTSGGFEVPFFGPGTRLTVL.

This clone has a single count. The CDR3 DNA is TGTGCCAGCAGCCAAGGGCGGCCTCCTAATGAAAAACTGTTTTTT. This gives the protein CASSQGRPPNEKLFF. The J gene is TRBJ1-4, the V gene TRBV6-5; the D is unclear. The germline V and J ends were trimmed by 6 bases and 3 bases, with 14 bases remaining between them. Germline loops: CDR1 MNHEY, CDR2 SVGAGI. The CDR3 consists of 15 residues.

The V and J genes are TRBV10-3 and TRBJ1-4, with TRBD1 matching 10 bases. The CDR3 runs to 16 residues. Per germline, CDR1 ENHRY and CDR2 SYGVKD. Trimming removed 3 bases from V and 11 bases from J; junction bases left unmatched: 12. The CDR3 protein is CAISDIRTGGVSKLFF. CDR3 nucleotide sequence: TGTGCCATCAGTGATATAAGGACAGGGGGTGTCTCGAAACTGTTTTTT.

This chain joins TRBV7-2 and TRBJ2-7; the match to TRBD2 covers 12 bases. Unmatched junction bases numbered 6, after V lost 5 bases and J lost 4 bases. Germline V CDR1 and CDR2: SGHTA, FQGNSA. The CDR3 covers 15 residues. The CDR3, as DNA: TGTGCCAGCAGCGGAGCTAGCGGGGGGGCGTACGAGCAGTACTTC. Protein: CASSGASGGAYEQYF.

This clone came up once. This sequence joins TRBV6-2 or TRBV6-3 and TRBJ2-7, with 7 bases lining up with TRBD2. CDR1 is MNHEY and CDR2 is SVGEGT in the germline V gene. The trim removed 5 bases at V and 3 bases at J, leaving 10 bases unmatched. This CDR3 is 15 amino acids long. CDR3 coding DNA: TGTGCCAGCAGTGAGGTTCAGGGACTATACTACGAGCAGTACTTC. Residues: CASSEVQGLYYEQYF.

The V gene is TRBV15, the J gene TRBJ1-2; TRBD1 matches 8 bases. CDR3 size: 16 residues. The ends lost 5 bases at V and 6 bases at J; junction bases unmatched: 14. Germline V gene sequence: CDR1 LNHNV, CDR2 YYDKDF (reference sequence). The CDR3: CATSFRERQGFDGYTF. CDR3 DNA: TGTGCCACCAGCTTCAGAGAGCGACAGGGGTTTGATGGCTACACCTTC. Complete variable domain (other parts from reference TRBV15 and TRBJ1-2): DAMVIQNPRYQVTQFGKPVTLSCSQTLNHNVMYWYQQKSSQAPKLLFHYYDKDFNNEADTPDNFQSRRPNTSFCFLDIRSPGLGDTAMYLCATSFRERQGFDGYTFGSGTRLTVV.

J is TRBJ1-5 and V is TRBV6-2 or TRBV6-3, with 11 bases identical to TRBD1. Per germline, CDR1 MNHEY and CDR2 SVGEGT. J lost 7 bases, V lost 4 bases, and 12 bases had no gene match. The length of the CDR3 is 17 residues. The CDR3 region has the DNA TGTGCCAGCAGTTCCCGGGGACAGGGGGAGAGAGGGCAGCCCCAGCATTTT. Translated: CASSSRGQGERGQPQHF.

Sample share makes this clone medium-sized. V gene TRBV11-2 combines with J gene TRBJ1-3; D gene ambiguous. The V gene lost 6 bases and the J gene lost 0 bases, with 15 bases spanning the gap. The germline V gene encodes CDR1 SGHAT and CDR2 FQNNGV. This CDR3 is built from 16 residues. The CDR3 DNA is TGTGCCAGCAGTGGATACCGCGCCAGCTCTGGAAACACCATATATTTT. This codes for CASSGYRASSGNTIYF.

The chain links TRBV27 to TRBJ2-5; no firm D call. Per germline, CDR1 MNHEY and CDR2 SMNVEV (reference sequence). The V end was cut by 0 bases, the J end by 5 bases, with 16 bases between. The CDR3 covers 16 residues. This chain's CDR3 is CASSLSQSRSKETQYF. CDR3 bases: TGTGCCAGCAGTTTATCCCAGTCCAGAAGCAAGGAGACCCAGTACTTC.

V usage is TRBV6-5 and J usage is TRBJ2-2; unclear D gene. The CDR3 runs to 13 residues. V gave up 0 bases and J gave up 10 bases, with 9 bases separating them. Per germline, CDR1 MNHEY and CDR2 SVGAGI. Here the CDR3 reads CASSYSGFAELFF. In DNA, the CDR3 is TGTGCCAGCAGTTACTCAGGTTTTGCGGAGCTGTTTTTT.

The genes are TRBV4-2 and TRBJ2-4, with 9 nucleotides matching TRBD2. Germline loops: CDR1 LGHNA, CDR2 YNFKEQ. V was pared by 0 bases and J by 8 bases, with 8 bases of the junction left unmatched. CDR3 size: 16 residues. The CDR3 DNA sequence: TGTGCCAGCAGCCAAGAGCTGACTAGCGGTTGGGACATTCAGTACTTC. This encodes CASSQELTSGWDIQYF.

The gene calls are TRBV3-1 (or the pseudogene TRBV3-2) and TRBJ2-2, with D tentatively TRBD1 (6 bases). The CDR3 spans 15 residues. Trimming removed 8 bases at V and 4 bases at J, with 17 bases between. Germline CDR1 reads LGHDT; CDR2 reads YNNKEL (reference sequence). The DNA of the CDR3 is TGTGCCAGCGGAAAACAGGGATTGATCACCGGGGAGCTGTTTTTT. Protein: CASGKQGLITGELFF.

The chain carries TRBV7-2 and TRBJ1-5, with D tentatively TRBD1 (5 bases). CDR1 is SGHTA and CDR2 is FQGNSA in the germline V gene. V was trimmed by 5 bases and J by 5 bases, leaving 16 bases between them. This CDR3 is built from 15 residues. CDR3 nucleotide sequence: TGTGCCAGCAGCAGTGAAGGGGTAAGGGATCAGCCCCAGCATTTT. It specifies CASSSEGVRDQPQHF.

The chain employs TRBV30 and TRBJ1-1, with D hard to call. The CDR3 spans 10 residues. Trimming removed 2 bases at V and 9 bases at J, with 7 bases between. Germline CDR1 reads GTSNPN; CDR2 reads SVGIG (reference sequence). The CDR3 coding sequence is TGTGCCTGGAGTCGCCAGAAAGCTTTCTTT. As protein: CAWSRQKAFF.